The 30 T cell receptor beta chains below come from one sample, sequenced in a study of control samples from healthy donors and cancer patients. The protocol was immunoSEQ multiplex PCR, while the TCRdb copy is restricted to in-frame clones and leaves out a portion. The top ten hold roughly a sixth of the sample, which has more than 85,000 clones, more than 85% seen once. Input material: blood. These receptor sequences come from a woman between 45 and 65 years old in good health.

V gene TRBV3-1 (or the pseudogene TRBV3-2) combines with J gene TRBJ1-1; a possible D gene is TRBD1 (5 bases). CDR3 size: 13 residues. Looked up from germline, CDR1 is LGHDT and CDR2 is YNNKEL (reference sequence). Trimming took off 3 bases at V and 11 bases at J, with 16 bases between the two ends. The CDR3 reads CASSQREGVLAFF. In DNA, the CDR3 is TGTGCCAGCAGCCAGAGAGAAGGGGTTTTGGCTTTCTTT.

With regard to this clone: A read error may produce the germline difference seen at one junction end. The V gene is TRBV25-1, the J gene TRBJ1-2, with TRBD1 matching over 7 bases. This CDR3 comprises 13 residues. Per germline, CDR1 MGHDK and CDR2 SYGVNS. The CDR3 DNA is TGTGCCAGCACTGAAGGGGGACAGCGGGGCTACACCTTC. It codes for CASTEGGQRGYTF.

With regard to this clone: A read error may account for a junction end that differs from germline. CDR3 sequence: CAWSVDLGSSNEQFF. As DNA, the CDR3 is TGTGCCTGGAGTGTAGACTTGGGCTCCTCCAATGAGCAGTTCTTC. This chain connects TRBV30 to TRBJ2-1; D gene unclear. This CDR3 contains 15 residues. Looked up from germline, CDR1 is GTSNPN and CDR2 is SVGIG (reference sequence).

This rearrangement joins TRBV29-1 to TRBJ2-1; D unclear. Trimming removed 5 bases at V and 6 bases at J, with 14 bases between. The germline V gene encodes CDR1 SQVTM and CDR2 ANQGSEA. CDR3 length: 13 amino acids. This CDR3 reads CSVKSSFGNEQFF. For the CDR3, the DNA is TGCAGCGTTAAGTCAAGCTTTGGCAATGAGCAGTTCTTC.

This clone was observed a handful of times. The chain has TRBV7-9 and TRBJ1-2; D gene uncertain. The germline V gene encodes CDR1 SEHNR and CDR2 FQNEAQ (reference sequence). V gave up 2 bases and J gave up 8 bases, with 24 bases separating them. The CDR3 loop spans 17 amino acids. CDR3 sequence reads: CASSLHPVTARPGGYTF. The DNA for the CDR3 is TGTGCCAGCAGCTTACATCCCGTGACCGCCAGGCCAGGAGGCTACACCTTC.

The CDR3 nucleotides read TGTGCCAGCAGCTTAGGGGTGGACAGGGGAGGCCACGAGCAGTACTTC. Protein: CASSLGVDRGGHEQYF. The chain recombines TRBV11-2 with TRBJ2-7, with 9 bases matching TRBD1. The V and J ends lost 1 base and 5 bases, in that order; junction bases with no gene match: 9. The CDR3 totals 16 residues. CDR1 SGHAT and CDR2 FQNNGV come from the germline V gene.

The V and J genes are TRBV19 and TRBJ1-3; D gene ambiguous. The CDR3 totals 15 residues. Trimming shortened V by 6 bases and J by 7 bases, and 19 bases separated the two germline ends. Germline values: CDR1 LNHDA, CDR2 SQIVND (reference sequence). The CDR3 protein is CASSLLYRRSNTIYF. The CDR3 nucleotides are TGTGCCAGTAGCCTACTTTACCGACGGAGTAACACCATATATTTT.

The gene calls are TRBV7-2 and TRBJ2-1, with no clear D. Trimming took 3 bases from V and 6 from J, leaving 6 bases between them. In germline, CDR1 is SGHTA, CDR2 FQGNSA. This CDR3 is 12 amino acids long. CDR3 sequence reads: CASSLYSNEQFF. DNA of the CDR3: TGTGCCAGCAGCTTGTACTCCAATGAGCAGTTCTTC.

J is TRBJ2-4 and V is TRBV7-2; D remains unclear. V shed 2 bases and J shed 0 bases, with 11 bases lying between them. CDR3 length equals 16 residues. CDR1 SGHTA and CDR2 FQGNSA come from the germline V gene. For the CDR3, the DNA is TGTGCCAGCAGCTTATCTAGAATAAAAGCCAAAAACATTCAGTACTTC. Residues: CASSLSRIKAKNIQYF.

V is TRBV3-1 (or the pseudogene TRBV3-2) and J is TRBJ2-7; D is tentatively TRBD1 or TRBD2 (5 bases each). The CDR3 runs to 14 residues. The germline V gene has CDR1 LGHDT and CDR2 YNNKEL (reference sequence). The ends were cut back, 0 bases at V and 5 bases at J, with 11 bases in the middle. The DNA for the CDR3 is TGTGCCAGCAGCCAAGAGATGGGGGTGGACGAGCAGTACTTC. Its protein is CASSQEMGVDEQYF.

The V and J genes are TRBV19 and TRBJ2-1, with 7 bases matching TRBD2. Germline-derived CDR1 and CDR2 are LNHDA and SQIVND (reference sequence). The CDR3 totals 16 residues. J lost 10 bases, V lost 1 base, and 13 bases had no gene match. CDR3 sequence: CASSIVWASGSREQFF. The CDR3 nucleotides are TGTGCCAGTAGTATAGTTTGGGCTAGCGGAAGCAGGGAGCAGTTCTTC.

V is TRBV3-1 (or the pseudogene TRBV3-2) and J is TRBJ2-5; D not resolved. This CDR3 region has 16 residues. Germline CDR1 reads LGHDT; CDR2 reads YNNKEL (reference sequence). V lost 6 bases and J lost 5, with 22 bases in between. DNA of the CDR3: TGTGCCAGCAGTCGATTCGGGCGGCCCGCTTTGGAGACCCAGTACTTC. It translates to CASSRFGRPALETQYF.

A few counts support this clone. The V call is TRBV9, the J call TRBJ2-3; TRBD2 aligns across 7 bases. After removal of 4 bases from V and 0 bases from J, the junction contained 11 bases not matched to a gene. Germline CDR1 SGDLS, CDR2 YYNGEE. The CDR3 runs to 17 residues. The CDR3 region has the DNA TGTGCCAGCAGCCCCCGCGGGAGTAGCGGGAGCACAGATACGCAGTATTTT. Translation gives CASSPRGSSGSTDTQYF.

This clone was seen just once. This chain connects TRBV6-1 to TRBJ1-1; no definite D call. Trimming pared 1 base from V and 0 bases from J, leaving 9 bases between. This CDR3 has 15 residues. CDR1 and CDR2 (germline): MNHNS, SASEGT. The CDR3 is CASSEGGVLNTEAFF. CDR3 DNA: TGTGCCAGCAGTGAAGGCGGGGTTTTGAACACTGAAGCTTTCTTT.

This chain joins TRBV7-9 and TRBJ2-1; maybe TRBD1 (5 bases). CDR3 length equals 15 residues. The ends were cut back, 2 bases at V and 2 bases at J, with 10 bases in the middle. CDR1 and CDR2 from the germline V gene are SEHNR and FQNEAQ (reference sequence). CDR3 residues: CASSLKVGAYNEQFF. The CDR3 nucleotides are TGTGCCAGCAGCTTAAAAGTAGGGGCCTACAATGAGCAGTTCTTC.

This rearrangement joins TRBV19 to TRBJ2-3; 10 nucleotides align to TRBD1. The V gene's germline CDR1 is LNHDA and CDR2 SQIVND (reference sequence). V lost 6 bases and J lost 4; bases outside the gene matches: 7. The CDR3 has 15 residues. This CDR3 reads CASRATGGGSDTQYF. Written as DNA, the CDR3 is TGTGCCAGTAGAGCGACAGGGGGCGGATCAGATACGCAGTATTTT.

The J gene is TRBJ2-7, the V gene TRBV5-6, with unresolved D. Looked up from germline, CDR1 is SGHDT and CDR2 is YYEEEE. The CDR3 consists of 11 residues. V was pared by 6 bases and J by 8 bases, with 12 bases between. CDR3 nucleotide sequence: TGTGCCAGCAAAGGATCACAGAAGCAGTACGTC. Protein: CASKGSQKQYV.

The rearrangement joins TRBV2 to TRBJ2-5; D is unresolved. Trimming shortened V by 2 bases and J by 6 bases, and 1 base separated the two germline ends. The germline CDR1 and CDR2 sequences are SNHLY and FYNNEI. The CDR3 length is 10 residues. CDR3 region: CASSEQTQYF. CDR3 bases: TGTGCCAGCAGTGAACAGACCCAGTACTTC. The entire variable domain, with the rest obtained from reference TRBV2 and TRBJ2-5, is as follows: EPEVTQTPSHQVTQMGQEVILRCVPISNHLYFYWYRQILGQKVEFLVSFYNNEISEKSEIFDDQFSVERPDGSNFTLKIRSTKLEDSAMYFCASSEQTQYFGPGTRLLVL.

This clone turned up a few times. This chain joins TRBV19 and TRBJ1-5; 9 nucleotides line up with TRBD1. With 3 bases clipped from V and 6 bases from J, the junction kept 12 bases outside the gene matches. From germline, CDR1 is LNHDA and CDR2 SQIVND (reference sequence). This CDR3 region has 17 residues. The CDR3 sequence: CASSIPLGTGPTQPQHF. The CDR3 nucleotides are TGTGCCAGTAGTATTCCCCTCGGGACAGGGCCTACTCAGCCCCAGCATTTT.

V is TRBV5-1 and J is TRBJ2-7, with TRBD2 matching 7 bases. Germline V gene sequence: CDR1 SGHRS, CDR2 YFSETQ. Unmatched junction bases numbered 7, after V lost 1 base and J lost 6 bases. CDR3 length: 14 amino acids. For the CDR3, the DNA is TGCGCCAGCAGCTTGCGAACGGGGGGAGGCGAGCAGTACTTC. Protein product: CASSLRTGGGEQYF.

The gene calls are TRBV7-9 and TRBJ2-1; D tentatively fits TRBD1 or TRBD2 (6 bases each). CDR1 SEHNR and CDR2 FQNEAQ come from the germline V gene (reference sequence). The CDR3 is 13 residues long. The ends were cut back, 1 base at V and 10 bases at J, with 11 bases in the middle. Here the CDR3 reads CASSLGGAEEQFF. CDR3 nucleotide sequence: TGTGCCAGCAGCTTAGGGGGGGCGGAAGAGCAGTTCTTC.

This clone was found a few times. This sequence joins TRBV24-1 and TRBJ2-1; 9 bases match TRBD1. The junction had 8 bases not matched to a gene; V was cut back by 4 bases and J by 5 bases. This CDR3 has 16 amino acids. CDR1 is KGHDR, CDR2 SFDVKD, per germline. In DNA, the CDR3 is TGTGCCACCAGTGACTCCGGGACAGGGCTCAACAATGAGCAGTTCTTC. This codes for CATSDSGTGLNNEQFF.

The CDR3 region is CAISDSSSHEQYV. The CDR3 DNA reads TGTGCCATCAGTGATTCTAGCAGTCACGAGCAGTACGTC. J is TRBJ2-7 and V is TRBV10-3; D is perhaps TRBD2 (5 bases). Looked up from germline, CDR1 is ENHRY and CDR2 is SYGVKD. The CDR3 runs 13 residues. V lost 3 bases and J 5 bases, leaving 11 bases between the germline ends.

J is TRBJ2-7 and V is TRBV5-6, with TRBD2 matching over 8 bases. The CDR3 is 14 residues long. Losses at the gene ends were 1 base for V and 3 bases for J; bases not matched to a gene: 3. Germline V gene lookup returns CDR1 SGHDT and CDR2 YYEEEE. CDR3 nucleotides: TGTGCCAGCAGCTTGTGGGGACTAGTCTACGAGCAGTACTTC. The encoded protein is CASSLWGLVYEQYF. Variable domain in full (rest from reference TRBV5-6 and TRBJ2-7): DAGVTQSPTHLIKTRGQQVTLRCSPKSGHDTVSWYQQALGQGPQFIFQYYEEEERQRGNFPDRFSGHQFPNYSSELNVNALLLGDSALYLCASSLWGLVYEQYFGPGTRLTVT.

The chain carries TRBV6-2 or TRBV6-3 and TRBJ2-5; either TRBD1 or TRBD2 may supply D (6 bases each). CDR1 is MNHEY and CDR2 is SVGEGT in the germline V gene. The CDR3 sequence is 17 residues long. Trimming removed 4 bases from V and 2 bases from J, with 20 bases in between. The CDR3: CASSFGGTPWEQETQYF. In DNA form, the CDR3 reads TGTGCCAGCAGTTTCGGCGGGACACCTTGGGAGCAAGAGACCCAGTACTTC.

V and J are TRBV28 and TRBJ2-3; 7 bases are shared with TRBD1. Germline CDR1 MDHEN, CDR2 SYDVKM. The CDR3 runs to 14 residues. V was clipped by 7 bases and J by 0 bases; unmatched bases: 4. The CDR3 bases are TGTGCCAGCAACAGGGGCACTAGCACAGATACGCAGTATTTT. Protein sequence: CASNRGTSTDTQYF.

This chain joins TRBV19 and TRBJ1-2; tentative D call: TRBD1 (5 bases). Germline CDR1 and CDR2: LNHDA and SQIVND (reference sequence). V gave up 6 bases and J gave up 1 base, with 18 bases separating them. CDR3 length: 16 amino acids. CDR3 nucleotide sequence: TGTGCCAGTAGGTACAGGCAGCAGGGAATTAACTATGGCTACACCTTC. Amino acid sequence: CASRYRQQGINYGYTF. Supplemented by reference TRBV19 and TRBJ1-2, the full variable domain reads DGGITQSPKYLFRKEGQNVTLSCEQNLNHDAMYWYRQDPGQGLRLIYYSQIVNDFQKGDIAEGYSVSREKKESFPLTVTSAQKNPTAFYLCASRYRQQGINYGYTFGSGTRLTVV.

V usage is TRBV14 and J usage is TRBJ2-5, with D possibly being TRBD1 or TRBD2 (5 bases each). Germline V gene lookup returns CDR1 SGHDN and CDR2 FVKESK. Trimming removed 1 base from V and 5 bases from J, with 17 bases in between. There are 16 residues in the CDR3. The CDR3 loop is CASSQGSGTFVETQYF. CDR3 nucleotides: TGTGCCAGCAGCCAAGGATCGGGGACGTTTGTGGAGACCCAGTACTTC. Full variable domain (missing parts from reference TRBV14 and TRBJ2-5): EAGVTQFPSHSVIEKGQTVTLRCDPISGHDNLYWYRRVMGKEIKFLLHFVKESKQDESGMPNNRFLAERTGGTYSTLKVQPAELEDSGVYFCASSQGSGTFVETQYFGPGTRLLVL.

This clone is a singleton in its sample. V is TRBV18 and J is TRBJ1-2; D perhaps matches TRBD1 (5 bases). The length of the CDR3 is 15 residues. V lost 1 base to trimming and J lost 4 bases, with 13 bases between them. In germline, CDR1 is KGHSH, CDR2 LQKENI. As DNA, the CDR3 is TGTGCCAGCTCACCACTCTCCAGGGATGGCTATGGCTACACCTTC. This translates into CASSPLSRDGYGYTF. Complete variable domain (other parts from reference TRBV18 and TRBJ1-2): NAGVMQNPRHLVRRRGQEARLRCSPMKGHSHVYWYRQLPEEGLKFMVYLQKENIIDESGMPKERFSAEFPKEGPSILRIQQVVRGDSAAYFCASSPLSRDGYGYTFGSGTRLTVV.

The V and J genes are TRBV28 and TRBJ2-1; 11 nucleotides agree with TRBD1. With 6 bases clipped from V and 10 bases from J, the junction kept 11 bases outside the gene matches. The germline V gene encodes CDR1 MDHEN and CDR2 SYDVKM. This CDR3 region has 15 residues. The CDR3 is CASRPGQGATREQFF. DNA for the CDR3: TGTGCCAGCAGGCCCGGACAGGGGGCGACCCGAGAGCAGTTCTTC. Supplemented by reference TRBV28 and TRBJ2-1, the full variable domain reads DVKVTQSSRYLVKRTGEKVFLECVQDMDHENMFWYRQDPGLGLRLIYFSYDVKMKEKGDIPEGYSVSREKKERFSLILESASTNQTSMYLCASRPGQGATREQFFGPGTRLTVL.